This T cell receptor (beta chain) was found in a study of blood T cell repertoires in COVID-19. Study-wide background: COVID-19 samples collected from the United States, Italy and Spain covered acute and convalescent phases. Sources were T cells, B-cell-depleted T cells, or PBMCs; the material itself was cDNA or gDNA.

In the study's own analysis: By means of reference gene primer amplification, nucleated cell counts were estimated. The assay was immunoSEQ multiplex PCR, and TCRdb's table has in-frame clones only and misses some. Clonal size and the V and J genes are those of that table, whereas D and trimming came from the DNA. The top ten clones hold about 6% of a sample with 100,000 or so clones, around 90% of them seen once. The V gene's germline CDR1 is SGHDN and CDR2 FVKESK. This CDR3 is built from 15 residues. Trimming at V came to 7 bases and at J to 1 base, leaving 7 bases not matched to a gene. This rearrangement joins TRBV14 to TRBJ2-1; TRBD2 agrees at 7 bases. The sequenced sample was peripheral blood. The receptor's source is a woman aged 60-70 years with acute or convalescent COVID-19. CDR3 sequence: CASNPTAGSYNEQFF. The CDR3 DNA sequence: TGTGCCAGCAACCCGACAGCGGGGTCCTACAATGAGCAGTTCTTC.